This T cell receptor (beta chain) was profiled in a study of T cell changes during pregnancy in multiple sclerosis. Libraries were prepared by immunoSEQ multiplex PCR; TCRdb keeps only in-frame clonotypes and omits some of them. There are 35,000 or so clones in the sample; 93% occur only once, and about 0.4% lies in the top ten. The CDR3 contains 16 residues. V lost 8 bases and J 2 bases, leaving 19 bases between the germline ends. CDR1 and CDR2 from the germline V gene are MDHEN and SYDVKM. The input for sequencing was CD4+ T cells from peripheral blood mononuclear cells, taken in the first trimester of pregnancy. The receptor was derived from a female donor with multiple sclerosis, enrolled in a pregnancy study. This rearrangement joins TRBV28 to TRBJ2-1; D is possibly TRBD2 (5 bases). In nucleotides, the CDR3 is TGTGCCAGCGGGGAGTCTGGGAGAGGGACCTACAATGAGCAGTTCTTC. Its protein is CASGESGRGTYNEQFF.